These T cell receptor beta chains were read from a single sample in a study of cytomegalovirus exposure and HLA in healthy donors. Profiled with immunoSEQ multiplex PCR; TCRdb holds only in-frame clones, not every one. The sample shows fewer than 250,000 clones, more than 75% of them seen only once. The material sequenced was PBMCs. These receptors came from a human donor in good health. Both conserved end residues are part of each CDR3. Fields, in order: J gene, clone size, D gene, V gene, CDR3 protein, CDR3 DNA. The D gene is left open where the match is weak. A row's size may be missing; if present it is once, few, many or a size class.

J gene: TRBJ1-1; clone size: once; D gene: TRBD1; V gene: TRBV5-1; CDR3 protein: CASSPQGATTEAFF; CDR3 DNA: TGCGCCAGCAGCCCACAGGGGGCAACGACTGAAGCTTTCTTT
J gene: TRBJ1-1; clone size: NA; D gene: TRBD1; V gene: TRBV7-9; CDR3 protein: CSSSPKQGAGNTEAFF; CDR3 DNA: TGTTCCAGCAGCCCGAAACAGGGGGCAGGGAACACTGAAGCTTTCTTT
J gene: TRBJ1-2; clone size: NA; D gene: TRBD1; V gene: TRBV28; CDR3 protein: CASSLRNGQEFTLDGYTF; CDR3 DNA: TGTGCCAGCAGTTTACGTAATGGACAGGAGTTTACTCTGGATGGCTACACCTTC
J gene: TRBJ1-6; clone size: NA; D gene: NA; V gene: TRBV6-5; CDR3 protein: CASSPRGGGSPLHF; CDR3 DNA: TGTGCCAGCAGCCCCCGCGGGGGGGGGTCACCCCTCCACTTT
J gene: TRBJ2-1; clone size: NA; D gene: NA; V gene: TRBV28; CDR3 protein: CASSLGRLYNEQFF; CDR3 DNA: TGTGCCAGCAGTTTAGGGCGTCTCTACAATGAGCAGTTCTTC
J gene: TRBJ2-5; clone size: NA; D gene: TRBD2; V gene: TRBV4-3; CDR3 protein: CASSQEVGLALSETQYF; CDR3 DNA: TGCGCCAGCAGCCAAGAAGTGGGACTAGCGCTCTCAGAGACCCAGTACTTC
J gene: TRBJ2-7; clone size: NA; D gene: NA; V gene: TRBV7-9; CDR3 protein: CASSSIRIRGEQYF; CDR3 DNA: TGTGCCAGCAGCTCGATCCGGATTAGGGGCGAGCAGTACTTC
J gene: TRBJ1-1; clone size: NA; D gene: TRBD1; V gene: TRBV27; CDR3 protein: CASSFLTGGTEAFF; CDR3 DNA: TGTGCCAGCAGTTTCTTAACAGGGGGCACTGAAGCTTTCTTT
J gene: TRBJ2-7; clone size: NA; D gene: TRBD2; V gene: TRBV6-6; CDR3 protein: CASLTSGTYEQYF; CDR3 DNA: TGTGCCAGCCTTACTAGCGGTACCTACGAGCAGTACTTC
J gene: TRBJ2-7; clone size: NA; D gene: TRBD2; V gene: TRBV6-5; CDR3 protein: CASSYRLRGVTYEQYF; CDR3 DNA: TGTGCCAGCAGTTACAGGTTGCGGGGGGTGACCTACGAGCAGTACTTC
J gene: TRBJ2-7; clone size: few; D gene: NA; V gene: TRBV29-1; CDR3 protein: CSVGVLYEQYF; CDR3 DNA: TGCAGCGTAGGAGTTCTCTACGAGCAGTACTTC
J gene: TRBJ1-2; clone size: NA; D gene: NA; V gene: TRBV28; CDR3 protein: CASSLEVESYGYTF; CDR3 DNA: TGTGCCAGCAGTTTAGAGGTGGAAAGCTATGGCTACACCTTC
J gene: TRBJ1-1; clone size: few; D gene: TRBD1; V gene: TRBV2; CDR3 protein: CASKETTGGTEAFF; CDR3 DNA: TGTGCCAGCAAGGAAACGACAGGGGGCACTGAAGCTTTCTTT
J gene: TRBJ1-5; clone size: NA; D gene: NA; V gene: TRBV30; CDR3 protein: CAWSGGPIGPQHF; CDR3 DNA: TGTGCCTGGAGCGGAGGACCCATCGGCCCCCAGCATTTT
J gene: TRBJ1-2; clone size: NA; D gene: TRBD1; V gene: TRBV2; CDR3 protein: CASSPQGANGYTF; CDR3 DNA: TGTGCCAGCAGTCCACAGGGGGCCAATGGCTACACCTTC
J gene: TRBJ1-6; clone size: NA; D gene: NA; V gene: TRBV6-5; CDR3 protein: CASSYSALSYSPLHF; CDR3 DNA: TGTGCCAGCAGTTACTCAGCGTTATCCTATTCACCCCTCCACTTT
J gene: TRBJ2-6; clone size: NA; D gene: NA; V gene: TRBV5-1; CDR3 protein: CASSLAVGNGANVLTF; CDR3 DNA: TGCGCCAGCAGCTTGGCCGTGGGCAATGGGGCCAACGTCCTGACTTTC